This TCR beta chain was captured by sequencing in a study of post-analysis software for immune sequencing data. Study conclusions and caveats: Controls showed lower frequencies than patients for roughly five TRBV segments, and TRBV5-6, TRBV5-1 and TRBV20-1 were among these.

In germline, CDR1 is SGHTA, CDR2 FQGNSA. V lost 2 bases and J lost 2, with 12 bases in between. CDR3 size: 15 residues. This clonotype was seen a few times. Its antigen remains unidentified. Unique-molecular-identifier-tagged TCR beta cDNA libraries were used. Each CDR3 protein is one row after TCRdb ran MiXCR on the PCR reads. The table has almost 700,000 distinct CDR3 sequences, over 45% seen once. Sequenced: blood. The clonotype comes from a girl aged 2 to 9 with multiple sclerosis. The chain couples TRBV7-2 to TRBJ2-5, with D tentatively TRBD2 (5 bases). The CDR3 DNA follows: TGTGCCAGCAGCTTAAGGGCCCGGACTCAAGAGACCCAGTACTTC. This translates into CASSLRARTQETQYF.